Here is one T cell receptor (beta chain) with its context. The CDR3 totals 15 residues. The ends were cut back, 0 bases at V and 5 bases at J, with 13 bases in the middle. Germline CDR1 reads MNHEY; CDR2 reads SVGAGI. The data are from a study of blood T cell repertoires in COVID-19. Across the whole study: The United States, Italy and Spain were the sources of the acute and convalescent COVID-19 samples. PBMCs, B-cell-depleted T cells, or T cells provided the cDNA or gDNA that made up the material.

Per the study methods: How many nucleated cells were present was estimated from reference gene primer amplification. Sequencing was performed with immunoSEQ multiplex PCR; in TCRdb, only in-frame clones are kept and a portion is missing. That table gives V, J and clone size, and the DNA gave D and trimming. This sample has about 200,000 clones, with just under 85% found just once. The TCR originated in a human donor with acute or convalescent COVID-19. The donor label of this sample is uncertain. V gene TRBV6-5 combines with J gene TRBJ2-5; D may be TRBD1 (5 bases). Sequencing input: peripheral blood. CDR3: CASSYSVGAGETQYF. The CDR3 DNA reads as TGTGCCAGCAGTTACTCGGTAGGGGCCGGGGAGACCCAGTACTTC.